Listed below are T cell receptor beta chains from one sample, sequenced in a study of vaccination and CD4 T cells after COVID-19. Using its own MiXCR run on the PCR reads, TCRdb lists one record per CDR3 protein. The table lists 16,000 or so distinct CDR3 sequences, approximately 40% of them singletons, with roughly a sixth in the top ten. These receptors lack a known antigen. This sample comprised CD4+ T cells from blood, cultured in vitro, obtained about 7 months after SARS-CoV-2 vaccination. The receptors derive from a human donor who had recovered from COVID-19. Each CDR3 is given with its conserved first and last residue. D genes are given only for firm matches. The size entry is marked missing in some rows and otherwise reads once, few, many or a size class.

v_call,j_call,clone_size,d_call,cdr3_nt,cdr3_aa
TRBV11-3,TRBJ2-5,.,.,TGTGCCAGCAGCTTGGGTCAAGAGACCCAGTACTTC,CASSLGQETQYF
TRBV20-1,TRBJ2-1,.,.,TGCAGTGCTAGAAAGCGGACGAGCTCCTACAATGAGCAGTTCTTC,CSARKRTSSYNEQFF
TRBV7-9,TRBJ2-3,.,TRBD2,TGTGCCAGCAGCTTAGACCGACTAGCGGGGGGATCTAGCACAGATACGCAGTATTTT,CASSLDRLAGGSSTDTQYF
TRBV27,TRBJ2-2,.,.,TGTGCCAGCAGCCTCAACACCGGGGAGCTGTTTTTT,CASSLNTGELFF
TRBV7-3,TRBJ1-1,few,.,TGTGCCAGCAGCTTAGGCAGGGCCGATGAAGCTTTCTTT,CASSLGRADEAFF
TRBV20-1,TRBJ1-1,.,.,TGCAGTGCTTTCACCGGGACGGCGGGCACTGAAGCTTTCTTT,CSAFTGTAGTEAFF
TRBV6-1,TRBJ2-3,.,TRBD2,TGTGCCAGCAGTAAGCCGGGGGGGGATACGCAGTATTTT,CASSKPGGDTQYF
TRBV10-3,TRBJ2-3,.,TRBD1,TGTGCCATCAGAGACGACGGGACAGGGACAGATACGCAGTATTTT,CAIRDDGTGTDTQYF
TRBV7-2,TRBJ1-2,.,.,TGTGCCAGCAGCTTACCGCAAGCAGGTTTTTCTAACTATGGCTACACCTTC,CASSLPQAGFSNYGYTF
TRBV27,TRBJ1-2,.,TRBD1,TGTGCCAGCAGTTTTCTACAGGGGGATGGCTACACCTTC,CASSFLQGDGYTF
TRBV7-9,TRBJ2-2,.,.,TGTGCCAGCAGCTTTGGGGTCGGCACCGGGGAGCTGTTTTTT,CASSFGVGTGELFF
TRBV24-1,TRBJ2-7,.,TRBD2,TGTGCCACCAGTGGTTCTCACCCTAGCGGGATAGACGAGCAGTACTTC,CATSGSHPSGIDEQYF
TRBV7-2,TRBJ2-3,medium-sized,TRBD2,TGTGCCAGCAGCCAGAGGGGCGGGAGTATCCCAGATACGCAGTATTTT,CASSQRGGSIPDTQYF
TRBV21-1,TRBJ1-6,.,.,TGTGCCAGCCACCCCTCCCCAGATTCACCCCTCCACTTT,CASHPSPDSPLHF
TRBV4-3,TRBJ2-5,.,.,TGCGCCAGCAGCCAAGACGGGCAAGAGACCCAGTACTTC,CASSQDGQETQYF
TRBV7-2,TRBJ2-7,.,.,.,CASSFGPGGYYEQYF
TRBV6-1,TRBJ1-2,few,.,TGTGCCAGCAGATTCAGGGAGGGCGAAGGCTACACCTTC,CASRFREGEGYTF
TRBV12-5,TRBJ2-3,.,TRBD2,TGTGCTAGTGGTCCTAGCGGGAGGTGGGATACGCAGTATTTT,CASGPSGRWDTQYF
TRBV6-5,TRBJ2-3,.,.,TGTGCCAGCAGTTACTCGACTATGGCTAGCGAAGCTTTCACAGATACGCAGTATTTT,CASSYSTMASEAFTDTQYF
TRBV7-9,TRBJ2-5,.,TRBD2,TGTGCCAGCAGTCTAGGACTAGCGGGAACCCAAGAGACCCAGTACTTC,CASSLGLAGTQETQYF
TRBV7-3,TRBJ2-7,.,.,TGTGCCAGCAGCTTATACGAGGGAGAATTTTACGAGCAGTACTTC,CASSLYEGEFYEQYF
TRBV6-1,TRBJ1-2,.,.,TGTGCCAGCATCGGGGGGGACTATGGCTACACCTTC,CASIGGDYGYTF
TRBV20-1,TRBJ2-3,.,.,TGCAGTGCTAGTGACGACGGCGCCCAGGTTGGTACGCAGTATTTT,CSASDDGAQVGTQYF
TRBV15,TRBJ2-5,once,.,TGTGCCACCAGCACAGGGTGGGAGACCCAGCACTTC,CATSTGWETQHF
TRBV20-1,TRBJ1-5,few,.,TGCAGTGCTAGTCTAGGGAGTGCCGCGGATCAGCCCCAGCATTTT,CSASLGSAADQPQHF
TRBV7-2,TRBJ2-5,few,TRBD2,TGTGCCAGCAGCCCCGCAGGGGCGACTAGCGGGGGCCAAGAGACCCAGTACTTC,CASSPAGATSGGQETQYF
TRBV18,TRBJ2-7,medium-sized,.,TGTGCCAGCTCACCAAGATCTAGCTCCTACGAGCAGTACTTC,CASSPRSSSYEQYF
TRBV21-1,TRBJ2-1,.,.,TGTGCCACCAAGGACAGATACAATGAGCAGTTCTTC,CATKDRYNEQFF
TRBV25-1,TRBJ2-2,.,.,TGTGCCAGCCGTCCCAGGGGGGACACCGGGGAGCTGTTTTTT,CASRPRGDTGELFF
TRBV6-5,TRBJ1-1,.,TRBD1,TGTGCCAGCAGTTACTTACGACTTCCGGGACAGGGCTTGGGTACTGAAGCTTTCTTT,CASSYLRLPGQGLGTEAFF
TRBV6-1,TRBJ2-3,few,TRBD2,TGTGCCAGCAGGTCGTCGCTAGCGGGAGCCACAGATACGCAGTATTTT,CASRSSLAGATDTQYF
TRBV6-2/TRBV6-3,TRBJ2-7,.,TRBD2,TGTGCCAGCAGAGGACTAGCGGGAGTCTACGAGCAGTACTTC,CASRGLAGVYEQYF
TRBV6-1,TRBJ1-5,.,.,TGTGCCAGCAGTGATATACCCGGCCGATATAGCAATCAGCCCCAGCATTTT,CASSDIPGRYSNQPQHF
TRBV24-1,TRBJ2-3,few,.,TGTGCCACCAGCCGGGACTCAGATACGCAGTATTTT,CATSRDSDTQYF
TRBV10-3,TRBJ2-7,.,.,TGTGCCATCAGTGTCTCCTACGAGCAGTACTTC,CAISVSYEQYF
TRBV6-1,TRBJ1-2,.,TRBD1,TGTGCCGCAGGGGGTAGAGGCTATGGCTACACCTTC,CAAGGRGYGYTF
TRBV20-1,TRBJ1-2,few,.,TGCAGTGCTAGCCCACAATCGGGATACTATGGCTACACCTTC,CSASPQSGYYGYTF
TRBV20-1,TRBJ2-1,.,TRBD2,TGCAGTGCTAGATCTGATCTAGCGGGAGAGAGTATTGAGCAGTTCTTC,CSARSDLAGESIEQFF
TRBV27,TRBJ1-2,.,.,TGTGCCAGCAGTGAACGGGGTAGCGGCTACACCTTC,CASSERGSGYTF
TRBV12-3/TRBV12-4,TRBJ2-3,.,TRBD2,TGTGCCAGCAGTAGTCACCGCGGGAGTGATACGCAGTATTTT,CASSSHRGSDTQYF
TRBV7-3,TRBJ2-5,.,.,TGTGCCAGCAGCTTAAGGGCCCAAGAGACCCAGTACTTC,CASSLRAQETQYF
TRBV7-2,TRBJ1-1,.,.,TGTGCCAGCAGCTCCGACAGGACAAGGACTGAAGCTTTCTTT,CASSSDRTRTEAFF
TRBV10-3,TRBJ2-3,.,TRBD2,TGTGCCATCAGTGAGTCACCGGGACTAGGAACTAGCACAGATACGCAGTATTTT,CAISESPGLGTSTDTQYF
TRBV20-1,TRBJ2-1,few,TRBD2,TGCAGTGCCGAGACTAGCCATGAGCAGTTCTTC,CSAETSHEQFF
TRBV2,TRBJ2-5,.,.,TGTGCCAGCAGTGAGATCCCAGGATACGAGACCCAGTACTTC,CASSEIPGYETQYF
TRBV4-1,TRBJ2-5,.,.,TGCGCCAGCAGCCAAGATAGGGGGTCCCGAACGGAGACCCAGTACTTC,CASSQDRGSRTETQYF
TRBV19,TRBJ2-5,.,TRBD1,TGTGCCAGTAGTTTGGACAGGGGGCGCGGTATCGGTGAGACCCAGTACTTC,CASSLDRGRGIGETQYF
TRBV7-8,TRBJ2-7,few,TRBD2,TGTGCCAGCAGCCCATTAGCGGGAGACGGGTCCTACGAGCAGTACTTC,CASSPLAGDGSYEQYF
TRBV18,TRBJ2-4,.,.,TGTGCCAGCTCACCGAGTATAAACCTACACCTCACCTTC,CASSPSINLHLTF
TRBV20-1,TRBJ2-3,few,TRBD1,TGCAGTGCTTTTGACAGGGGGGCTAGCACAGATACGCAGTATTTT,CSAFDRGASTDTQYF
TRBV6-2/TRBV6-3,TRBJ2-7,.,TRBD2,TGTGCCAGCAGTTACAATTGGCTAGCGGGAAGGTCCTACGAGCAGTACTTC,CASSYNWLAGRSYEQYF
TRBV4-1,TRBJ2-5,.,TRBD2,TGCGCCAGCAGCCAGATAAACATACTAGCGTTCGGTACCCAGTACTTC,CASSQINILAFGTQYF
TRBV20-1,TRBJ2-7,medium-sized,TRBD1,TGCAGCTACGACAGGGATAACCACGAGCAGTACTTC,CSYDRDNHEQYF
TRBV6-1,TRBJ1-5,.,.,TGTGCCAGCAGTAACCTCGGGGATCAGCCCCAGCATTTT,CASSNLGDQPQHF
TRBV20-1,TRBJ1-3,.,.,TGCAGTGCTCCGCTCGGACGGCACTCTGGAAACACCATATATTTT,CSAPLGRHSGNTIYF